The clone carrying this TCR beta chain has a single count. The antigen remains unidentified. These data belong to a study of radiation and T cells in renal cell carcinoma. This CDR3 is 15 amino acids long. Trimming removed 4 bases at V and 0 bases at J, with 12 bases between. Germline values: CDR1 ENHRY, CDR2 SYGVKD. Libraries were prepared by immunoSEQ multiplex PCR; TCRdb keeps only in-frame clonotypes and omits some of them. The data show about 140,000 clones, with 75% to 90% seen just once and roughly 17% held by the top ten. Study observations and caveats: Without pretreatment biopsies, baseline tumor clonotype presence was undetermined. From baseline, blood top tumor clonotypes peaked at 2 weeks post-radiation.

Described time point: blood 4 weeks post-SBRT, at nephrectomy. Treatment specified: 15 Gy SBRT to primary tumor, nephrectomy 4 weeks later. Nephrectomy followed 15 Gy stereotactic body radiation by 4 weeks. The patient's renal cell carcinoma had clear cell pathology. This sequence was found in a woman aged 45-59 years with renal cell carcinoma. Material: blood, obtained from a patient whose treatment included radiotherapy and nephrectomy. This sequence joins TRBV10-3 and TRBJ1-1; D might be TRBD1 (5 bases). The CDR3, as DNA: TGTGCCATCAGTGGGGGGGGGAGTATGAACACTGAAGCTTTCTTT. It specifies CAISGGGSMNTEAFF.